A selection of T cell receptor beta chains follows, all from one sample in a study of CXCR3-negative and CXCR3-positive naive CD8 T cells. Using the 5' RACE reads, TCRdb records one entry per CDR3 protein without DNA. The table for this sample gives 150,000 to 160,000 distinct CDR3 sequences. Sequencing was done on a sample of naive CXCR3+ CD8+ T cells from blood. All receptors derive from a human donor in good health. Some clones in this sample may be carry-over from other donors' samples. The CDR3 runs from the conserved cysteine through the conserved F or W. The order of the fields is J gene, V gene, CDR3 protein.

>TRBJ2-1|TRBV6-2/TRBV6-3
CASRRLTWSLNNEQFF
>TRBJ2-7|TRBV6-5
CASSYRAGDYEQYF
>TRBJ2-7|TRBV11-1
CASSGNRGAYEQYF
>TRBJ1-2|TRBV29-1
CSVWGGPHGYGYTF
>TRBJ1-2|TRBV27
CASGEVIGAYYGYTF
>TRBJ2-7|TRBV11-2
CASSLSGEGYEQYF
>TRBJ2-3|TRBV6-5
CASSYPHKREGPTDTQYF
>TRBJ2-7|TRBV7-3
CASSTTGLAGVYEQYF
>TRBJ2-3|TRBV24-1
CATSDFRGTDTQYF
>TRBJ2-7|TRBV6-1
CASSEARPSGGAYEQYF
>TRBJ2-3|TRBV29-1
CSVEASLRTRGITQYF
>TRBJ2-7|TRBV18
CASSPPAGIYEQYF
>TRBJ2-1|TRBV29-1
CSVGLGASEQFF
>TRBJ2-3|TRBV20-1
CSARGKLAPSQYF
>TRBJ2-1|TRBV27
CATHRSGEQFF